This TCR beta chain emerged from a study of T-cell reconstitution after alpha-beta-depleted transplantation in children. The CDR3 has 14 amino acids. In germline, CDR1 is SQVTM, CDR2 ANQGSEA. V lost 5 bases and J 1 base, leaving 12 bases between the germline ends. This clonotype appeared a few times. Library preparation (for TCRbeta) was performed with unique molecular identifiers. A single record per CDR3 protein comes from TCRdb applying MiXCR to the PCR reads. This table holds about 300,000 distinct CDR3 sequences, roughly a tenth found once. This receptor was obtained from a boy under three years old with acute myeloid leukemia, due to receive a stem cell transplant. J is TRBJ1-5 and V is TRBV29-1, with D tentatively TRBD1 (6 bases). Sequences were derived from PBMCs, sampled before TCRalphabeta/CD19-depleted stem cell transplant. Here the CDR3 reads CSVRGAGSNQPQHF. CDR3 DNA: TGCAGCGTTCGGGGGGCGGGGAGCAATCAGCCCCAGCATTTT. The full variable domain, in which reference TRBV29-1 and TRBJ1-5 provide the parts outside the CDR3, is SAVISQKPSRDICQRGTSLTIQCQVDSQVTMMFWYRQQPGQSLTLIATANQGSEATYESGFVIDKFPISRPNLTFSTLTVSNMSPEDSSIYLCSVRGAGSNQPQHFGDGTRLSIL.